These T cell receptor beta chains were read from a single sample in a study of T cells in Graves' hyperthyroidism and ophthalmopathy. TCRdb re-analysed the multiplex PCR reads in MiXCR, keeping a single row per CDR3 protein. The table lists 700,000 to 950,000 distinct CDR3 sequences, about a third of them singletons. Sequencing input: blood. The receptor set was obtained from a woman aged 40 to 50 with Graves' hyperthyroidism. CDR3s include the opening cysteine and the closing phenylalanine or tryptophan. D genes are given only for firm matches. Size tells how often a clone was seen (once, few, many) or the class of an expanded clone, and some rows leave it out.

.	TRBJ1-4	many	TRBV20-1	CSAREGADEKLFF	TGCAGTGCTAGAGAGGGGGCGGACGAAAAACTGTTTTTT
.	TRBJ2-7	once	TRBV19	CASSITYGTSNEQHF	TGTGCCAGTAGTATTACTTATGGGACATCTAACGAGCAGCACTTC
.	TRBJ1-2	many	TRBV7-9	CASSLEGGGYGYTF	TGTGCCAGCAGCTTAGAAGGAGGAGGCTATGGCTACACCTTC
TRBD1	TRBJ1-2	.	TRBV10-2	CAISASGQGNYGYTF	TGCGCCATCAGTGCTTCGGGACAGGGAAACTATGGCTACACCTTC
.	TRBJ2-7	few	TRBV12-3/TRBV12-4	CASSSKGASPHEQYF	TGTGCCAGCAGTTCGAAAGGGGCTAGCCCCCACGAGCAGTACTTC
TRBD1	TRBJ1-3	many	TRBV7-6	CASSLTGTSGNTIYF	TGTGCCAGCAGCTTGACAGGGACCTCTGGAAACACCATATATTTT
.	TRBJ1-1	.	TRBV2	CASSLYGLGEAFF	TGTGCCAGCAGTTTATATGGGCTTGGGGAAGCTTTCTTT
.	TRBJ2-7	.	TRBV2	CASSYLGPESYEQYF	TGTGCCAGCAGTTACTTGGGACCGGAGTCCTACGAGCAGTACTTC
TRBD2	TRBJ2-2	.	TRBV5-1	CASSPLAGGTGELFF	TGCGCCAGCAGCCCCCTAGCGGGAGGGACCGGGGAGCTGTTTTTT
.	TRBJ2-1	.	TRBV12-3/TRBV12-4	CASSLAVYEANEQFF	TGTGCCAGCAGTTTAGCGGTATATGAAGCTAATGAGCAGTTCTTC
.	TRBJ1-3	.	TRBV5-1	CASSQDQRGSSGNTIYF	TGCGCCAGCAGCCAAGATCAACGCGGTTCCTCTGGAAACACCATATATTTT
.	TRBJ2-7	.	TRBV14	CASSHGETGTPLEQYF	TGTGCCAGCAGCCATGGGGAAACCGGGACCCCCTTGGAGCAGTACTTC
.	TRBJ2-7	many	TRBV13	CASAPYPYEQYF	TGTGCCAGCGCGCCTTACCCCTACGAGCAGTACTTC
TRBD2	TRBJ2-7	.	TRBV24-1	CASSYSVRPGRGVYEQYF	TGTGCCAGCAGTTACTCCGTTCGTCCCGGGAGGGGTGTGTACGAGCAGTACTTC
.	TRBJ2-7	.	TRBV6-5	CASSYSHTSYEQYF	TGTGCCAGCAGTTACTCTCACACCAGCTACGAGCAGTACTTC
TRBD1	TRBJ1-5	few	TRBV7-9	CASSFGDRSNQPQHF	TGTGCCAGCAGCTTTGGGGACAGAAGCAATCAGCCCCAGCATTTT
.	TRBJ2-1	once	TRBV5-5	CASSPGPKDNEQFF	TGTGCCAGCAGCCCGGGACCGAAAGACAATGAGCAGTTCTTC
.	TRBJ2-5	few	TRBV7-9	CASSGGTANKNF	TGTGCCAGCAGCGGAGGGACAGCCAACAAGAACTTC
.	TRBJ2-1	few	TRBV20-1	CSAGTSYNEQFF	TGCAGTGCCGGGACTTCCTACAATGAGCAGTTCTTC
TRBD2	TRBJ2-7	many	TRBV20-1	CSASPSGRVYEQYF	TGCAGTGCTAGCCCTAGCGGGAGGGTCTACGAGCAGTACTTC
TRBD1	TRBJ2-5	once	TRBV2	CAGSSGTGGAGQETQYF	TGTGCCGGCAGTTCCGGGACAGGGGGCGCAGGGCAAGAGACCCAGTACTTC
.	TRBJ2-3	.	TRBV25-1	CASSEFGSTDTQYF	TGTGCCAGCAGTGAATTCGGTAGCACAGATACGCAGTATTTT
TRBD1	TRBJ2-5	few	TRBV28	CASRGTGEETQYF	TGTGCCAGCAGAGGGACAGGGGAAGAGACCCAGTACTTC
.	TRBJ1-2	.	TRBV6-6	CASRRIGTLNYGYTF	TGTGCCAGCAGAAGGATAGGGACCCTGAACTATGGCTACACCTTC
.	TRBJ2-7	many	TRBV14	CASSQEGPHRYEQYF	TGTGCCAGCAGCCAAGAGGGACCGCACCGCTACGAGCAGTACTTC
TRBD1	TRBJ1-5	.	TRBV13	CASRPIAQGPLNQPQHF	TGTGCCAGCAGACCGATCGCACAGGGGCCATTGAATCAGCCCCAGCATTTT
TRBD1	TRBJ1-1	.	TRBV5-1	CASSLVGTGDFAEAFF	TGCGCCAGCAGCTTGGTGGGGACAGGGGATTTCGCTGAAGCTTTCTTT
.	TRBJ1-4	few	TRBV12-3/TRBV12-4	CASSLGKGADEKLFF	TGTGCCAGCAGTTTAGGGAAGGGAGCTGATGAAAAACTGTTTTTT
.	TRBJ1-5	once	TRBV2	CASSPRALNQPQHF	TGTGCCAGCTCACCACGGGCGCTCAATCAGCCCCAGCATTTT
.	TRBJ2-7	.	TRBV4-1	CASSQGTPAWYEQYF	TGCGCCAGCAGCCAAGGAACCCCCGCGTGGTACGAGCAGTACTTC
.	TRBJ1-6	many	TRBV2	CASTSSYNSPLHF	TGTGCCAGTACGTCCTCCTATAATTCACCCCTCCACTTT
.	TRBJ1-5	.	TRBV2	CASSAGLAGNQQPQHF	TGTGCCAGCAGTGCTGGACTAGCGGGGAATCAACAGCCCCAGCATTTT
.	TRBJ2-5	few	TRBV7-9	CASSPDTQETQYF	TGTGCCAGCAGCCCGGACACACAAGAGACCCAGTACTTC
.	TRBJ2-7	many	TRBV7-2	CASSLEEGTPNQYF	TGTGCCAGCAGCTTAGAAGAGGGGACGCCCAACCAGTACTTC
.	TRBJ2-7	.	TRBV7-2	CASSFHPPGLTYF	TGTGCCAGCAGCTTCCATCCCCCTGGCCTCACGTACTTC
TRBD1	TRBJ2-7	many	TRBV12-3/TRBV12-4	CASTPDRVSYEQYF	TGTGCCAGCACCCCGGACAGGGTCTCCTACGAGCAGTACTTC
TRBD2	TRBJ2-2	.	TRBV7-9	CASTKGLATNTGELFF	TGTGCCAGCACCAAAGGACTAGCGACAAACACCGGGGAGCTGTTTTTT
TRBD2	TRBJ2-5	.	TRBV7-8	CASSWASGRQETQYF	TGTGCCAGCAGCTGGGCTAGCGGGAGGCAAGAGACCCAGTACTTC
.	TRBJ1-3	few	TRBV4-1	CASSQDPFSGNTIYF	TGCGCCAGCAGCCAAGATCCTTTCTCTGGAAACACCATATATTTT
.	TRBJ1-6	many	TRBV10-1	CASGNNSPLHF	TGCGCCAGCGGCAATAATTCACCCCTCCACTTT
.	TRBJ2-2	few	TRBV15	CATSRDSSLKLGELFF	TGTGCCACCAGCAGAGATTCCTCCCTGAAACTCGGGGAGCTGTTTTTT
.	TRBJ1-2	few	TRBV4-1	CASSQALTPDSPYGYTF	TGCGCCAGCAGCCAAGCCCTCACTCCGGACAGCCCTTATGGCTACACCTTC
.	TRBJ1-1	many	TRBV7-6	CASSLGGSMNTEAFF	TGTGCCAGCAGCTTAGGGGGGTCTATGAACACTGAAGCTTTCTTT
.	TRBJ2-5	few	TRBV29-1	CSGGGQETQYF	TGCAGTGGGGGAGGCCAAGAGACCCAGTACTTC
.	TRBJ2-5	few	TRBV11-2	CASSLATMETQYF	TGTGCCAGCAGCTTAGCTACGATGGAGACCCAGTACTTC
TRBD1	TRBJ1-5	.	TRBV12-3/TRBV12-4	CASSNGQGRQPQHF	TGTGCCAGCAGCAATGGACAGGGTCGACAGCCCCAGCATTTT
.	TRBJ1-2	.	TRBV29-1	CSFNGNYGYTF	TGCAGTTTCAACGGAAACTATGGCTACACCTTC
.	TRBJ1-3	.	TRBV9	CASSADFSGNTIYF	TGTGCCAGCAGCGCCGACTTCTCTGGAAACACCATATATTTT
.	TRBJ2-7	.	TRBV5-1	CASSLGAPVTDEQYF	TGCGCCAGCAGCTTAGGTGCTCCGGTTACGGACGAGCAGTACTTC
.	TRBJ1-1	many	TRBV20-1	CSATPMNTEAFF	TGCAGTGCTACCCCGATGAACACTGAAGCTTTCTTT
.	TRBJ1-6	few	TRBV4-3	CASSQGDGITNSPLHF	TGCGCCAGCAGCCAAGGGGACGGGATTACTAATTCACCCCTCCACTTT
.	TRBJ1-2	many	TRBV6-1	CASSEVAGLTGYTF	TGTGCCAGCAGTGAAGTGGCAGGGCTTACTGGCTACACCTTC
.	TRBJ1-4	.	TRBV2	CASSEYAENEKPFF	TGTGCCAGCAGTGAGTATGCTGAGAATGAAAAACCGTTTTTT
TRBD1	TRBJ2-7	.	TRBV7-2	CASSLSGGNNVHYEQYF	TGTGCCAGCAGCTTGTCAGGGGGAAACAATGTTCACTACGAGCAGTACTTC